The clone carrying this TCR beta chain was observed many times. This sample was taken from a study of T-cell reconstitution after alpha-beta-depleted transplantation in children. Germline CDR1 is DFQATT and CDR2 is SNEGSKA (reference sequence). V trimming: 7 bases; J trimming: 2 bases; junction bases outside the gene matches: 10. This CDR3 contains 16 residues. Using unique molecular identifiers, the investigators prepared the TCRbeta library. TCRdb called the PCR reads again in MiXCR, with one record for every CDR3 protein. The sample lists under 300,000 distinct CDR3 sequences; about 9.6% were seen once.

The chain combines TRBV20-1 with TRBJ2-1, with 11 nucleotides matching TRBD2. The source was PBMCs from the stem cell graft donor, collected from the stem cell graft. This TCR was recovered from a human donor who donated a stem cell graft to a child with SCID. CDR3 DNA: TGCAGTGGGAGGGGGCTAGCGGGGGGACCCTACAATGAGCAGTTCTTC. Amino acid sequence: CSGRGLAGGPYNEQFF.